The 30 T cell receptor beta chains presented below share a single source sample, sequenced in a study of blood T cell repertoires in COVID-19. Profiling relied on immunoSEQ multiplex PCR, and the TCRdb table lists in-frame clones only, not all of them. Here the sample spans more than 95,000 clones, 82% being singletons. The sample was peripheral blood. These receptors all come from a man older than 75 with acute or convalescent COVID-19.

The chain combines TRBV9 with TRBJ2-2, with D tentatively TRBD2 (7 bases). Trimming removed 0 bases at V and 3 bases at J, with 15 bases between. CDR1 and CDR2 from the germline V gene are SGDLS and YYNGEE. This CDR3 comprises 17 residues. The DNA for the CDR3 is TGTGCCAGCAGCGTAGGAGTTTCGGGGGGCCACACCGGGGAGCTGTTTTTT. It encodes CASSVGVSGGHTGELFF.

Of note for this clone: This could be a read error, since a much larger clone is one nucleotide away. The chain uses TRBV20-1 and TRBJ1-1, with D perhaps matching TRBD1 (6 bases). Germline V gives CDR1 DFQATT, CDR2 SNEGSKA (reference sequence). The CDR3 covers 11 residues. CDR3 protein: CSGQMSTEAFF. The CDR3 nucleotides read TGCAGCGGACAGATGAGCACTGAAGCTTTCTTT.

This clone was counted between two and nine times. The chain links TRBV18 to TRBJ2-7; TRBD1 matches at 7 bases. CDR3 length equals 14 residues. V gave up 3 bases and J gave up 1 base; unmatched junction bases: 3. Germline V gives CDR1 KGHSH, CDR2 LQKENI. The CDR3 DNA is TGTGCCAGCTCACCTTCAGGGGGTTCCTACGAGCAGTACTTC. Its translation is CASSPSGGSYEQYF.

This chain connects TRBV7-2 to TRBJ1-5, with 9 bases aligning to TRBD1. CDR3 length: 14 amino acids. Germline trimming cut 5 bases from V and 6 bases from J; bases unmatched to any gene: 5. CDR1 and CDR2 (germline): SGHTA, FQGNSA. For the CDR3, the DNA is TGTGCCAGCAGCACCGGGACAGGGAGTCAGCCCCAGCATTTT. Amino acids: CASSTGTGSQPQHF.

This clone was detected once. The chain uses TRBV6-2 or TRBV6-3 and TRBJ2-7; D perhaps matches TRBD2 (6 bases). V dropped 0 bases and J dropped 2 bases, with 8 bases sitting between them. CDR3 length equals 14 residues. CDR1 and CDR2 (germline): MNHEY, SVGEGT. The CDR3 region has the DNA TGTGCCAGCAGTTACTCAACGGGGGCCTACGAGCAGTACTTC. As protein: CASSYSTGAYEQYF.

The chain joins TRBV24-1 to TRBJ2-7; TRBD1 agrees at 8 bases. The junction had 8 bases not matched to a gene; V was cut back by 2 bases and J by 6 bases. Germline loops: CDR1 KGHDR, CDR2 SFDVKD. CDR3 length: 15 amino acids. CDR3 protein: CATSDSGQGSGEQYF. For the CDR3, the DNA is TGTGCCACCAGTGATTCCGGACAGGGATCGGGCGAGCAGTACTTC.

The count of this clone is one. The chain joins TRBV15 to TRBJ2-5; TRBD2 matches 10 bases. In germline, CDR1 is LNHNV, CDR2 YYDKDF (reference sequence). With V trimmed by 4 bases and J by 2 bases, 4 bases remained unmatched. The CDR3 loop spans 15 amino acids. The CDR3 is CATSTLAGLQETQYF. The CDR3, as DNA: TGTGCCACCAGCACACTAGCGGGGTTACAAGAGACCCAGTACTTC.

This chain connects TRBV2 to TRBJ1-5, with a possible D match to TRBD1 (5 bases). The ends were cut back, 8 bases at V and 7 bases at J, with 12 bases in the middle. The CDR3 loop spans 12 amino acids. Germline CDR1 is SNHLY and CDR2 is FYNNEI. Here the CDR3 reads CASGEGRQPQHF. The CDR3 region has the DNA TGTGCCAGCGGGGAGGGACGGCAGCCCCAGCATTTT.

The V and J genes are TRBV27 and TRBJ2-7, with 10 bases identical to TRBD2. There are 13 residues in the CDR3. Germline CDR1 MNHEY, CDR2 SMNVEV (reference sequence). V was clipped by 8 bases and J by 6 bases; unmatched bases: 7. The CDR3 nucleotides are TGTGCCAGCTCACGAGCGGGGGGGAGCGAGCAGTACTTC. As protein: CASSRAGGSEQYF.

The rearrangement joins TRBV9 to TRBJ2-2, with D hard to call. V was cut by 0 bases and J by 3 bases, with 6 bases left in between. This CDR3 spans 14 amino acids. Germline CDR1 and CDR2: SGDLS and YYNGEE. CDR3 nucleotides: TGTGCCAGCAGCGTAGAAAGCTACACCGGGGAGCTGTTTTTT. Protein: CASSVESYTGELFF.

V usage is TRBV28 and J usage is TRBJ2-4; 9 bases agree with TRBD2. Germline V gives CDR1 MDHEN, CDR2 SYDVKM. The junction had 6 bases not matched to a gene; V was cut back by 3 bases and J by 0 bases. The CDR3 contains 17 residues. Written as DNA, the CDR3 is TGTGCCAGCAGTTTTGCGGGAGGGGGTCCAGCCAAAAACATTCAGTACTTC. Translation: CASSFAGGGPAKNIQYF.

This clone is a singleton in its sample. The chain is built from TRBV19 and TRBJ1-1; 8 nucleotides align to TRBD1. Germline CDR1 is LNHDA and CDR2 is SQIVND (reference sequence). The V gene end was trimmed by 2 bases and the J gene end by 6 bases; junction bases not matched to a gene: 5. This CDR3 contains 14 residues. The CDR3 DNA is TGTGCCAGTAGTATAACAGGGGGAGCGGCTGAAGCTTTCTTT. The encoded protein is CASSITGGAAEAFF.

This clone was recorded once. The chain recombines TRBV3-1 (or the pseudogene TRBV3-2) with TRBJ2-5, with 9 nucleotides matching TRBD2. J was trimmed by 4 bases and V by 0 bases; bases with no gene match: 3. This CDR3 is built from 15 residues. The germline V gene has CDR1 LGHDT and CDR2 YNNKEL (reference sequence). The CDR3 bases are TGTGCCAGCAGCCAAGATGCAGCGGGAGGAGAGACCCAGTACTTC. Protein product: CASSQDAAGGETQYF.

This sequence joins TRBV29-1 and TRBJ2-5; possible D gene TRBD1, 5 bases. Germline CDR1 reads SQVTM; CDR2 reads ANQGSEA. This CDR3 contains 13 residues. Trimming took 6 bases from V and 5 from J, leaving 16 bases between them. CDR3 region: CSVARVAGETQYF. CDR3 nucleotide sequence: TGCAGCGTAGCCCGGGTGGCAGGGGAGACCCAGTACTTC.

The gene calls are TRBV11-2 and TRBJ1-4; 7 nucleotides align to TRBD1. The CDR3 sequence is 14 residues long. J gave up 5 bases and V 5 bases, and 5 bases lay outside the gene matches. The germline V gene has CDR1 SGHAT and CDR2 FQNNGV. The CDR3 DNA is TGTGCCAGCAGCCCGGGACAGAACAATGAAAAACTGTTTTTT. This gives the protein CASSPGQNNEKLFF.

The CDR3 sequence is CASRSGTHSYNEQFF. The CDR3 coding sequence is TGCGCCAGCAGATCTGGGACACACTCCTACAATGAGCAGTTCTTC. The rearrangement links TRBV5-1 to TRBJ2-1; D is perhaps TRBD1 (6 bases). V shed 5 bases and J shed 0 bases, with 12 bases lying between them. The CDR3 sequence is 15 residues long. The germline V gene has CDR1 SGHRS and CDR2 YFSETQ.

The sample holds one count of this clone. The gene calls are TRBV3-1 (or the pseudogene TRBV3-2) and TRBJ1-3; D possibly corresponds to TRBD1 (6 bases). V shed 4 bases and J shed 2 bases, with 15 bases lying between them. This CDR3 is built from 16 residues. Germline lookup yields CDR1 LGHDT and CDR2 YNNKEL (reference sequence). The chain's CDR3 is CASSLLQGFAGNTIYF. The CDR3 DNA reads TGTGCCAGCAGCCTGCTACAGGGATTCGCTGGAAACACCATATATTTT.

This sequence joins TRBV7-2 and TRBJ2-1; 10 bases map to TRBD2. CDR1 is SGHTA and CDR2 is FQGNSA in the germline V gene. V gave up 5 bases and J gave up 5 bases; unmatched junction bases: 6. The CDR3 extends over 15 amino acids. The chain's CDR3 is CASSLSSGSHNEQFF. For the CDR3, the DNA is TGTGCCAGCAGCCTATCTAGCGGGAGTCACAATGAGCAGTTCTTC. Looking up the rest from reference TRBV7-2 and TRBJ2-1 gives the full variable domain: GAGVSQSPSNKVTEKGKDVELRCDPISGHTALYWYRQSLGQGLEFLIYFQGNSAPDKSGLPSDRFSAERTGGSVSTLTIQRTQQEDSAVYLCASSLSSGSHNEQFFGPGTRLTVL.

The J gene is TRBJ2-7, the V gene TRBV5-5, with TRBD1 identical over 7 bases. In germline, CDR1 is SGHKS, CDR2 YYEKEE (reference sequence). The CDR3 totals 14 residues. V gave up 5 bases and J gave up 2 bases; unmatched junction bases: 7. The CDR3 sequence: CASSHRQGPYEQYF. The CDR3 region has the DNA TGTGCCAGCAGTCATCGACAGGGCCCCTACGAGCAGTACTTC.

This clone appeared a single time. This rearrangement joins TRBV5-1 to TRBJ1-3; possibly TRBD1 for D (6 bases). V was shortened by 4 bases and J by 4 bases, with 12 bases between the two germline ends. The CDR3 is 14 residues long. CDR1 is SGHRS and CDR2 is YFSETQ in the germline V gene. CDR3 nucleotide sequence: TGCGCCAGCAGCCTCCAGGGGACGGGAAACACCATATATTTT. This gives the protein CASSLQGTGNTIYF.

CDR3 amino acids: CASSSGLAGGRADTQYF. The DNA of the CDR3 is TGTGCCAGCAGCTCCGGACTAGCGGGGGGGCGAGCAGATACGCAGTATTTT. The chain carries TRBV7-2 and TRBJ2-3, with 15 positions matching TRBD2. V lost 4 bases to trimming and J lost 4 bases; unmatched junction nucleotides: 6. Germline V CDR1 and CDR2: SGHTA, FQGNSA. This CDR3 region has 17 residues.

In DNA form, the CDR3 reads TGTGCCAGCAGTCCGCCACCCGGCTATGGCTACACCTTC. Its translation is CASSPPPGYGYTF. The chain is built from TRBV28 and TRBJ1-2; D unresolved. From germline, CDR1 is MDHEN and CDR2 SYDVKM. V was cut by 5 bases and J by 4 bases, with 11 bases left in between. The CDR3 sequence is 13 residues long.

V is TRBV5-1 and J is TRBJ2-6; D unclear. V lost 0 bases and J lost 0, with 10 bases in between. The CDR3 totals 17 residues. Germline V gene data show CDR1 as SGHRS and CDR2 as YFSETQ. The CDR3, as DNA: TGCGCCAGCAGCTTGGTGGCAGGCGCCTCTGGGGCCAACGTCCTGACTTTC. Its translation: CASSLVAGASGANVLTF.

V is TRBV24-1 and J is TRBJ2-3, with 12 bases that match TRBD2. CDR1 and CDR2 (germline): KGHDR, SFDVKD. This CDR3 region has 17 residues. The ends lost 4 bases at V and 0 bases at J; junction bases unmatched: 4. The CDR3 nucleotides read TGTGCCACCAGTGACCCCGGACTAGCGGGGAGCACAGATACGCAGTATTTT. Its protein is CATSDPGLAGSTDTQYF.

The chain is built from TRBV11-2 and TRBJ2-2, with TRBD1 identical over 11 bases. The CDR3 has 17 residues. CDR1 is SGHAT and CDR2 is FQNNGV in the germline V gene. With V trimmed by 2 bases and J by 4 bases, 6 bases remained unmatched. In nucleotides, the CDR3 is TGTGCCAGCAGCTTACTACCTGGACAGGGGGCCACCGGGGAGCTGTTTTTT. It is translated as CASSLLPGQGATGELFF.

The V and J genes are TRBV28 and TRBJ1-4; maybe TRBD1 (6 bases). The CDR3 consists of 16 residues. Germline V CDR1 and CDR2: MDHEN, SYDVKM. Trimming left V 3 bases short and J 4 bases short, with 15 bases between. CDR3 loop: CASSFRGRTSNEKLFF. The CDR3 coding sequence is TGTGCCAGCAGTTTCAGGGGCCGGACAAGTAATGAAAAACTGTTTTTT.

The CDR3 protein is CASSPGQLGNTIYF. The CDR3 region has the DNA TGCGCCAGCAGCCCGGGACAGCTCGGAAACACCATATATTTT. V and J are TRBV5-1 and TRBJ1-3; TRBD1 agrees at 7 bases. V dropped 4 bases and J dropped 4; count of bases not matched to a gene: 5. The germline CDR1 and CDR2 sequences are SGHRS and YFSETQ. The CDR3 sequence is 14 residues long.

The chain employs TRBV27 and TRBJ1-1, with 8 bases matching TRBD1. The V gene end was trimmed by 3 bases and the J gene end by 0 bases; junction bases not matched to a gene: 6. The CDR3 is made up of 16 amino acids. Germline-derived CDR1 and CDR2 are MNHEY and SMNVEV (reference sequence). This CDR3 is CASSFGTGSMNTEAFF. The CDR3 nucleotides are TGTGCCAGCAGTTTCGGGACAGGCTCTATGAACACTGAAGCTTTCTTT.

Points on this clone: Other DNA sequences from this sample encode an identical CDR3 as well. The V and J genes are TRBV7-9 and TRBJ2-3; D is ambiguous. Germline V gene sequence: CDR1 SEHNR, CDR2 FQNEAQ (reference sequence). Trimming removed 3 bases at V and 0 bases at J, with 4 bases between. CDR3 length equals 13 residues. For the CDR3, the DNA is TGTGCCAGCAGCTTGTTAAGCACAGATACGCAGTATTTT. It translates to CASSLLSTDTQYF.

The rearrangement links TRBV5-1 to TRBJ2-2, with D perhaps TRBD1 (6 bases). The CDR3 covers 19 residues. Per the germline V gene, CDR1 is SGHRS and CDR2 is YFSETQ. V was cut by 1 base and J by 3 bases, with 22 bases left in between. CDR3 nucleotides: TGCGCCAGCAGCTTGTTGGGTAAACAGGGTGGAAGGTACACCGGGGAGCTGTTTTTT. This codes for CASSLLGKQGGRYTGELFF.